The following is a TCR beta chain sequence with its context. Its antigen is as yet unknown. Germline V gene data show CDR1 as DFQATT and CDR2 as SNEGSKA (reference sequence). CDR3 length equals 14 residues. Between the trimmed V and J ends, which lost 3 bases and 0 bases, there was a span of 6 bases. The entry originates in a study of vaccination and CD4 T cells after COVID-19. Study in general: Overlapping spike peptides of SARS-CoV-2, HCoV-NL63, HCoV-OC43 and HCoV-229E stimulated the cells.

Broader study findings: The median number of SARS-CoV-2-reactive clonotypes increased from around 20 to 38, a change that did not reach significance.

Treatment here: approximately nine-day PBMC culture with coronavirus spike peptide pools or control peptides (ViraFEST assay). During the years 2011-2018, before the COVID-19 pandemic, the unexposed donor's CD4+ T cells were collected. Unexposed-donor CD4+ T cells were probed with SARS-CoV-2 S/N and four cold-coronavirus spikes, cells permitting. Cultured CD4+ T cell DNA was sequenced using the Oncomine TCR Beta short-read assay. Genomic DNA from cultured CD4+ T cells was extracted. A single record per CDR3 protein comes from TCRdb applying MiXCR to the PCR reads. This sample carries some 9,100 distinct CDR3 sequences, around a third of them seen once, and the ten largest clones take 20%.

The rearrangement links TRBV20-1 to TRBJ1-6; unclear D gene. Sequences were obtained from CD4+ T cells from blood, cultured in vitro. The sequence derives from a human donor in good health. DNA of the CDR3: TGCAGTGCTAGGCGGCGCTCCTATAATTCACCCCTCCACTTT. Protein sequence: CSARRRSYNSPLHF.